This entry is about one T cell receptor beta chain. Its cognate antigen is unknown. Generation of TCR beta libraries employed quantitative 5'-RACE incorporating molecular barcodes. MiXCR, run by TCRdb on the 5' RACE reads, gives a single entry per CDR3 protein. The data contain about 540,000 distinct CDR3 sequences, approximately 12% of them singletons. The data derive from a study of CD8 T cells in ankylosing spondylitis. Study findings and constraints: Blood of patients with ankylosing spondylitis appeared to be characterized by a TCR beta motif of several highly homologous variants. Disease-linked clones displayed a CD8+ phenotype and appeared relatively rarely in peripheral blood. Reportedly, disease-linked clones are significantly enriched in ankylosing spondylitis patients' matched synovial fluid. Certain motif variants had earlier been reported in reactive arthritis synovial fluid and blood.

The germline gives CDR1 SGHAT, CDR2 FQNNGV. Trimming left V 0 bases short and J 1 base short, with 11 bases between. There are 16 residues in the CDR3. Sequencing was performed on blood, either unsorted or a sorted T cell fraction (not recorded which). The source is a male donor with ankylosing spondylitis. The J gene is TRBJ2-3, the V gene TRBV11-2; D is ambiguous. CDR3 sequence (DNA): TGTGCCAGCAGCTTAGATACGATCCTAGGCACAGATACGCAGTATTTT. Translation gives CASSLDTILGTDTQYF.